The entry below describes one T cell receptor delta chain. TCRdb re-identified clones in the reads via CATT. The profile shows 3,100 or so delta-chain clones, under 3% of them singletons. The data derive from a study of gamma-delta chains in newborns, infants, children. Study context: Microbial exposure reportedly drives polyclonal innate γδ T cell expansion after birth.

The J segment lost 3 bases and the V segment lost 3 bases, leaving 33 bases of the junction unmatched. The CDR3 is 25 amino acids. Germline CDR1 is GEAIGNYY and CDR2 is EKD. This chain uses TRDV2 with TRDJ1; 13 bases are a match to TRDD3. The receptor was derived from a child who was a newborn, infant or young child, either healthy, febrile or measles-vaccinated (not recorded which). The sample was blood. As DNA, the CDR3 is TGTGCCTGTGACTCAAGTTTTGGCCCCTTCCTACCGTCTAATACTGGGGGATACGCACCCGATAAACTCATCTTT. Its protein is CACDSSFGPFLPSNTGGYAPDKLIF.